This entry is about one T cell receptor beta chain. Its antigen is as yet unknown. This record comes from a study of multiple sclerosis patients with progressive multifocal leukoencephalopathy. Regarding the study as a whole: TRBV and TRBJ usage showed no common pattern when PML developed. Clones expanded at PML were already present before and during natalizumab.

Sample time point: before natalizumab initiation. T0 blood was collected before the first natalizumab infusion. CDR3 length: 20 amino acids. Germline-derived CDR1 and CDR2 are KGHSH and LQKENI. Unmatched junction bases numbered 11, after V lost 2 bases and J lost 2 bases. Here immunoSEQ multiplex PCR was the method, and the copy in TCRdb shows in-frame clones only, minus some. This sample has roughly 30,000 clones, with more than 70% found just once. J is TRBJ2-6 and V is TRBV18; 11 bases map to TRBD1. The TCR sequence derives from a human donor with multiple sclerosis. The sample consisted of PBMCs. CDR3 sequence reads: CASSPGVFGTGGTGANVLTF. The CDR3 nucleotides read TGTGCCAGCTCACCAGGGGTGTTCGGGACAGGGGGAACTGGGGCCAACGTCCTGACTTTC.